The rows below give T cell receptor beta chains drawn from one sample of a study of cytomegalovirus exposure and HLA in healthy donors. Assay used: immunoSEQ multiplex PCR; TCRdb lists only in-frame clones, some missing. The sample has 75,000 to 95,000 clones; 84% are singletons. The source material was PBMCs. All receptors come from a woman under 30 in good health and CMV-seropositive. Both conserved end residues are part of each CDR3. A D gene is named only where the DNA matches it firmly. The size of a clone is reported for some rows only, either as once, few or many, or as a class for expanded clones.

d_call,v_call,clone_size,j_call,cdr3_nt,cdr3_aa
TRBD2,TRBV6-1,many,TRBJ2-1,TGTGCCAGCAGGAAGAAAGCGGGAATGGTCAATGAGCAGTTCTTC,CASRKKAGMVNEQFF
-,TRBV10-2,-,TRBJ2-1,TGCGCCAGCAGTGGTTCCGGGTGGAGCTCCTACAATGAGCAGTTCTTC,CASSGSGWSSYNEQFF
-,TRBV15,-,TRBJ2-7,TGTGCCACCAGCAGCAGGGGTTCCTACGAGCAGTACTTC,CATSSRGSYEQYF
-,TRBV28,-,TRBJ1-2,TGTGCCAGCAGGGGACAATCGGGCTACACCTTC,CASRGQSGYTF
TRBD1,TRBV4-1,-,TRBJ2-7,TGCGCCAGCAGCCAAGCGCCCAGGGGGAAGGGTTACGAGCAGTACTTC,CASSQAPRGKGYEQYF
-,TRBV27,-,TRBJ2-3,TGTGCCAGCAGTTTGGGCGGGATAACCACAGATACGCAGTATTTT,CASSLGGITTDTQYF
-,TRBV5-6,-,TRBJ2-7,TGTGCCAGCAGCTTGTGGAGTGTCGGGGTACTGTACTTC,CASSLWSVGVLYF
-,TRBV2,-,TRBJ2-3,TGTGCCAGCAGATACACAGATACGCAGTATTTT,CASRYTDTQYF
-,TRBV6-1,-,TRBJ2-3,TGTGCCAGCAGTGTGGGCAGGGAGGCCACAGATACGCAGTATTTT,CASSVGREATDTQYF
-,TRBV29-1,few,TRBJ1-1,TGCAGCGTGAACAGGGACATAGGGCGAAAAGGGACTGAAGCTTTCTTT,CSVNRDIGRKGTEAFF
TRBD1,TRBV19,-,TRBJ2-5,TGTGCCAGCTCACAGGGGGAGACCCAGTACTTC,CASSQGETQYF
-,TRBV4-1,medium-sized,TRBJ1-1,TGCGCCAGCAGCCGATATGGGCCCGACAGGTTGAACACTGAAGCTTTCTTT,CASSRYGPDRLNTEAFF
-,TRBV15,once,TRBJ2-1,TGTGCCACCAGCACCTTTCGAACTAGGGACAATGAGCAGTTCTTC,CATSTFRTRDNEQFF
TRBD1,TRBV4-1,-,TRBJ1-2,TGCGCCAGCAGCCGGACAGGGGGACCCCTTAACTATGGCTACACCTTC,CASSRTGGPLNYGYTF
-,TRBV7-9,-,TRBJ1-4,TGTGCCAGCAGCTTAGGAGAGGGTGAAAAACTGTTTTTT,CASSLGEGEKLFF
TRBD1,TRBV6-1,-,TRBJ1-5,TGTGCCAGCACGGGGACAGGGTTTCAGCCCCAGCATTTT,CASTGTGFQPQHF
-,TRBV7-9,-,TRBJ2-7,TGTGCCAGCAGCCTCTCCGGGACAACCCGCGACGAGCAGTACTTC,CASSLSGTTRDEQYF
-,TRBV9,-,TRBJ2-2,TGTGCCAGCAGCGTAGCAGACATCTTACAATCCACCGGGGAGCTGTTTTTT,CASSVADILQSTGELFF
TRBD1,TRBV4-1,-,TRBJ2-4,TGCGCCAGCAGCCAAAGGACAGGGGGCGCGGGGCCAAACATTCAGTACTTC,CASSQRTGGAGPNIQYF
TRBD1,TRBV5-1,-,TRBJ1-5,TGCGCCAGCAGCCTAGGACAGGGGGTTCAGCCCCAGCATTTT,CASSLGQGVQPQHF
TRBD1,TRBV7-9,once,TRBJ2-7,TGTTCCAGCAGGTCGGGACAGTGGCCCTACGAGCAGTACTTC,CSSRSGQWPYEQYF
TRBD1,TRBV30,-,TRBJ1-5,TGTGCCTGGAGGGGCCGGGACAGGGAATTTCAGCCCCAGCATTTT,CAWRGRDREFQPQHF
-,TRBV9,-,TRBJ1-1,TGTGCCAGCAGCGTGGGTCAGAGGGTTAGCAACACTGAAGCTTTCTTT,CASSVGQRVSNTEAFF
-,TRBV6-4,-,TRBJ2-1,TGTGCCAGCAGTGAGGCGGGGTTTTCCTACAATGAGCAGTTCTTC,CASSEAGFSYNEQFF
-,TRBV5-6,-,TRBJ2-7,TGTGCCAGCAGCTCCTTACACTACGAGCAGTACTTC,CASSSLHYEQYF
-,TRBV27,-,TRBJ1-2,TGTGCCGGCATCAAAAGTAGTACCACTAACTATGGCTACACCTTC,CAGIKSSTTNYGYTF
TRBD2,TRBV7-9,-,TRBJ2-4,TGTGCCAGCAGCTTAGTAGCTAGCGGGAGTACGACCAAAAACATTCAGTACTTC,CASSLVASGSTTKNIQYF
TRBD2,TRBV4-2,-,TRBJ2-2,TGTGCCAGCAGCCAAGAAGGGCTAGCGGCCGCGAACACCGGGGAGCTGTTTTTT,CASSQEGLAAANTGELFF
-,TRBV6-5,-,TRBJ2-1,TGTGCCAGCAGCAACGTCGCCCCCCAGGACAATGAGCAGTTCTTC,CASSNVAPQDNEQFF
-,TRBV2,-,TRBJ2-1,TGTGCCAGCACACCCACTAGGAATGAGCAGTTCTTC,CASTPTRNEQFF
-,TRBV6-5,-,TRBJ1-6,TGTGCCAGCAGTTACTCCGGCCGTGCGAGGGCACCCCTCCACTTT,CASSYSGRARAPLHF
TRBD2,TRBV5-4,-,TRBJ2-1,TGTGCCAGCAGCTCCCTATTCGGGGCTAGCGGGGGGAATGAGCAGTTCTTC,CASSSLFGASGGNEQFF
TRBD1,TRBV7-9,-,TRBJ2-2,TGTGCCAGCAGCTCACCCCGGACAGGGTTAGACACCGGGGAGCTGTTTTTT,CASSSPRTGLDTGELFF
TRBD1,TRBV27,-,TRBJ2-5,TGTGCCAGCAGTTTAGGGACAGTACAAGAGACCCAGTACTTC,CASSLGTVQETQYF
TRBD2,TRBV7-9,-,TRBJ2-5,TGTGCCACCAGTCTCCTGGGGACTAGCGGGGGGACCCAAGAGACCCAGTACTTC,CATSLLGTSGGTQETQYF
TRBD1,TRBV13,-,TRBJ1-4,TGTGCCAGCAGCCAACAGGGGAATAATGAAAAACTGTTTTTT,CASSQQGNNEKLFF
-,TRBV27,-,TRBJ2-2,TGTGCCAGCGCCTCCTACGCACCCTCCGGGGAGCTGTTTTTT,CASASYAPSGELFF
TRBD1,TRBV4-2,-,TRBJ1-2,TGTGCCAGCAGCCAAGATACCTCAGGGGGCATAGATGGCTACACCTTC,CASSQDTSGGIDGYTF
-,TRBV28,-,TRBJ1-4,TGTGCCAGCAGTTTCCGTGAAAAACTGTTTTTT,CASSFREKLFF
-,TRBV6-4,few,TRBJ2-3,TGTGCCAGCAGTGAAAGCCCGGGGACAGATACGCAGTATTTT,CASSESPGTDTQYF
-,TRBV23-1,-,TRBJ2-7,TGCGCCAGCAGTCAATCGTGGGGGGAATTGTACGAGCAGTACTTC,CASSQSWGELYEQYF
TRBD1,TRBV15,-,TRBJ1-4,TGTGCCACCAGCGACAGGGGGCAGCCTGGGGAAAAACTGTTTTTT,CATSDRGQPGEKLFF
TRBD1,TRBV5-1,-,TRBJ2-4,TGCGCCAGCAGCTTTGGTGGGGACAGGTTAGCCAAAAACATTCAGTACTTC,CASSFGGDRLAKNIQYF
-,TRBV28,-,TRBJ2-3,TGTGCCAGCACGGGGGAGACGAGCACAGATACGCAGTATTTT,CASTGETSTDTQYF
-,TRBV7-9,-,TRBJ1-2,TGTGCCAGCAGCTTCGCTGGGGCTGTAAATGGCTACACCTTC,CASSFAGAVNGYTF
TRBD1,TRBV5-1,once,TRBJ2-1,TGCGCCAGCAGCTTGGACAGGGGGGAGCAGTTCTTC,CASSLDRGEQFF
-,TRBV4-1,-,TRBJ2-7,TGCGCCAGCAGCCAGAGAAGCGGTAACGCCAACGAGCAGTACTTC,CASSQRSGNANEQYF
-,TRBV27,few,TRBJ1-1,TGTGCCAGCAGTTCAAGTGGGGCGAACACTGAAGCTTTCTTT,CASSSSGANTEAFF
TRBD1,TRBV19,-,TRBJ1-2,TGTGCCAGTAGCCCCTCGCGGACAGGGAATGGCTACACCTTC,CASSPSRTGNGYTF
-,TRBV25-1,few,TRBJ2-3,TGTGCCAGCAGTGTCAGGGGGGAGACAGGTGCTAGCACAGATACGCAGTATTTT,CASSVRGETGASTDTQYF
TRBD1,TRBV27,-,TRBJ1-6,TGTGCCAGCAGTTTACAGGGGGTCAGAAATTCACCCCTCCACTTT,CASSLQGVRNSPLHF
TRBD1,TRBV4-1,once,TRBJ1-3,TGCGCCAGCAGCCGACAGGGGTTTGGAAACACCATATATTTT,CASSRQGFGNTIYF
-,TRBV7-9,-,TRBJ2-6,TGTGCCAGCAGCTTATTTACCAGTCCTGGGGCCAACGTCCTGACTTTC,CASSLFTSPGANVLTF
TRBD1,TRBV28,-,TRBJ1-1,TGTGCCAGCAGCAAGTCTCAGGGGGCGTTTTTTGACACTGAAGCTTTCTTT,CASSKSQGAFFDTEAFF
TRBD1,TRBV4-1,-,TRBJ1-4,TGCGCCAGCAGCCAAGACAGGGGGCGCGAAAAACTGTTTTTT,CASSQDRGREKLFF
-,TRBV12-5,-,TRBJ2-1,TGTGCTAGTGGTTTGACAGGGAATGAGCAGTTCTTC,CASGLTGNEQFF
-,TRBV9,once,TRBJ2-2,TGTGCCAGCAGCGTAGCCTCGAGCCCTGGCACCGGGGAGCTGTTTTTT,CASSVASSPGTGELFF